The 4 T cell receptor beta chains below come from one sample, sequenced in a study of cytomegalovirus exposure and HLA in healthy donors. The PCR used 60 Vbeta and 13 Jbeta primers. Measured with immunoSEQ multiplex PCR; TCRdb has only the in-frame clones, and not every one. The sample lists roughly 170,000 clones, 80% occurring once. The sample was PBMCs. Receptors were obtained from a man younger than 40 in good health and CMV-seropositive.

The rearrangement uses TRBV27 and TRBJ2-7; 11 positions match TRBD2. The CDR3 length is 14 residues. The germline V gene has CDR1 MNHEY and CDR2 SMNVEV (reference sequence). V shed 6 bases, J shed 3 bases, and the junction held 4 bases outside the gene matches. The CDR3 here is CASRASGGYYEQYF. CDR3 in DNA: TGTGCCAGCAGGGCTAGCGGGGGGTACTACGAGCAGTACTTC.

The rearrangement uses TRBV7-3 and TRBJ2-3, with D unresolved. Germline V gene sequence: CDR1 SGHTA, CDR2 FQGTGA. Trimming pared 6 bases from V and 2 bases from J, leaving 9 bases between. This CDR3 has 13 residues. The CDR3 loop is CASSNEPTDTQYF. CDR3 nucleotide sequence: TGTGCCAGCAGTAACGAGCCCACAGATACGCAGTATTTT. Full variable domain (outside the CDR3, taken from reference TRBV7-3 and TRBJ2-3): GAGVSQTPSNKVTEKGKYVELRCDPISGHTALYWYRQSLGQGPEFLIYFQGTGAADDSGLPNDRFFAVRPEGSVSTLKIQRTERGDSAVYLCASSNEPTDTQYFGPGTRLTVL.

The chain has TRBV5-1 and TRBJ2-7; 10 positions agree with TRBD1. Germline V lookup: CDR1 SGHRS, CDR2 YFSETQ. Unmatched junction bases numbered 0, after V lost 4 bases and J lost 2 bases. The CDR3 extends over 13 amino acids. In DNA form, the CDR3 reads TGCGCCAGCAGCGGGACAGGGGCCTACGAGCAGTACTTC. This encodes CASSGTGAYEQYF.

The rearrangement links TRBV10-3 to TRBJ2-5, with TRBD1 identical over 7 bases. CDR1 is ENHRY, CDR2 SYGVKD, per germline. The CDR3 consists of 14 residues. Germline trimming cut 4 bases from V and 2 bases from J; bases unmatched to any gene: 4. The CDR3 protein is CAISVGTAQETQYF. CDR3 DNA sequence: TGTGCCATCAGTGTAGGGACAGCTCAAGAGACCCAGTACTTC.